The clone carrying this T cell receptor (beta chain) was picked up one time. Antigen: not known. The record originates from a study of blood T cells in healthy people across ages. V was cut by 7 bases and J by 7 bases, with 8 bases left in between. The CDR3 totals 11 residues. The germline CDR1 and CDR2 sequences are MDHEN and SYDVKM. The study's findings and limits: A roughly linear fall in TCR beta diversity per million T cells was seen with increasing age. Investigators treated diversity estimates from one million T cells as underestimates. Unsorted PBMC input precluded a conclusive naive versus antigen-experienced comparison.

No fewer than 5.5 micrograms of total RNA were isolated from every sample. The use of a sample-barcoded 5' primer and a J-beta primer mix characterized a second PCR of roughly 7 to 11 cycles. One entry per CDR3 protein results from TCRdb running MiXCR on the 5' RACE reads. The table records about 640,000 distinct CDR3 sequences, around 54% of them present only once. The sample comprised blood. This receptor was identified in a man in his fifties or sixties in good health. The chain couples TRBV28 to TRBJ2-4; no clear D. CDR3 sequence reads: CASTLGNIQYF. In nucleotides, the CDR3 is TGTGCCAGCACCCTAGGGAACATTCAGTACTTC.